Sequencing of this T cell receptor beta chain was carried out in a study of T cells expressing NK-cell markers. Study as a whole: The TCR beta repertoires originated in sorted CD3+CD56+NKG2C+, CD3+CD56+NKG2C- and CD3+CD56-NKG2C+ T cells. Findings and caveats of the study: Top CD8+ clonotypes included the dominant CD3+CD56+NKG2C+ clonotypes in 5 or 6 donors.

The CDR3 runs to 15 residues. Germline V CDR1 and CDR2: DFQATT, SNEGSKA (reference sequence). No DNA is given; TCRdb re-called the 5' RACE reads and lists each CDR3 protein once. This sample carries about 380,000 distinct CDR3 sequences, with roughly 5.2% going to the ten biggest clones. Points on this clonotype: The antigen remains undetermined.

This receptor was identified in a man aged 18 to 69 in good health. The sequenced sample was blood T cells: a sorted CD56 or NKG2C T cell subset, CD4+ or CD8+ T cells, or bulk PBMC T cells (not recorded which). The gene calls are TRBV20-1 and TRBJ2-5; TCRdb's D call, TRBD2, is unchecked because there is no DNA. CDR3 region: CSAAALGGASETQYF.